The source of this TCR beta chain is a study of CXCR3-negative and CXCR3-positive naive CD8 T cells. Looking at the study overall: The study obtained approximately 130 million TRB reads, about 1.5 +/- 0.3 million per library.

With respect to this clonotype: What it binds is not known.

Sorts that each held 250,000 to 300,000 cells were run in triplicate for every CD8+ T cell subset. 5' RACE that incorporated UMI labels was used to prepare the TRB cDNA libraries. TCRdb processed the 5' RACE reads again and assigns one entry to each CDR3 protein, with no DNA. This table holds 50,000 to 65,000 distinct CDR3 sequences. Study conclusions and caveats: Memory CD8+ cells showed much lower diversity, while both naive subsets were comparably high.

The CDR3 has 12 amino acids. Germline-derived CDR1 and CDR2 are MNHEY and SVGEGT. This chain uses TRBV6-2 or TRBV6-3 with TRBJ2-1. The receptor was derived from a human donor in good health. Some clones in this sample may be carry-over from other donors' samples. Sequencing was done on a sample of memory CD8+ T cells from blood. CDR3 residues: CASSYSRDEQFF.